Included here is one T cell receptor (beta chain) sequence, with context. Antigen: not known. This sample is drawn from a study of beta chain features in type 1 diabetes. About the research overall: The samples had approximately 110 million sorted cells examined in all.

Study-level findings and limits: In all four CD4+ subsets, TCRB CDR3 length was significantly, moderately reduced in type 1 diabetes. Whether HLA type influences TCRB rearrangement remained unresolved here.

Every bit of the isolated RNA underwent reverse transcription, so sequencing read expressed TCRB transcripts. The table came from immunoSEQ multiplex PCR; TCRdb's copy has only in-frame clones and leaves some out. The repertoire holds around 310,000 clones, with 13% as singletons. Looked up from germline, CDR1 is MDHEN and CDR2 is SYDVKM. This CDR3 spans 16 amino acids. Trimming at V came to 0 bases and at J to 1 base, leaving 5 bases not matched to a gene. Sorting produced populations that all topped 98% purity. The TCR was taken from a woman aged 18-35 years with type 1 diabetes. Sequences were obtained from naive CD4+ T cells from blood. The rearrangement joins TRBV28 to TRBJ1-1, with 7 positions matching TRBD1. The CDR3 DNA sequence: TGTGCCAGCAGTTTATGGGGGACAGTGCCGAACACTGAAGCTTTCTTT. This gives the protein CASSLWGTVPNTEAFF.